Only one count was recorded for the clone carrying this T cell receptor beta chain. V gave up 4 bases and J gave up 8 bases, with 14 bases separating them. The CDR3 has 13 residues. Germline V gives CDR1 GTSNPN, CDR2 SVGIG (reference sequence). The sample is drawn from a study of blood T cell repertoires in COVID-19. This study enrolled people aged about 18 to 100 from about two dozen US geographic areas. Clinical histories supplied by participants themselves formed the basis of cohort assignment. Sequencing was performed with immunoSEQ multiplex PCR; in TCRdb, only in-frame clones are kept and a portion is missing. This repertoire shows a few hundred thousand clones, approximately 91% found once; its top ten account for 0.95% to 1.5%.

The sequence was collected from a human donor in a cohort exposed to, infected with or recovered from COVID-19 (not recorded which). The donor label of this sample is uncertain. J is TRBJ1-4 and V is TRBV30, with D hard to call. The sample was PBMCs or T cells enriched from blood (not recorded which). The CDR3 bases are TGTGCCTGGAATTGGGAGGGTAGGGAAAAACTGTTTTTT. This codes for CAWNWEGREKLFF.